Below are 16 T cell receptor beta chains sequenced from a single sample in a study of OX40 agonist ivuxolimab in advanced cancers. This table comes from immunoSEQ multiplex PCR, and its TCRdb copy is limited to in-frame clones, with some not included. The sample has 35,000 to 45,000 clones; about 86% are singletons. The sequencing here drew on CD4+ or CD8+ T cells sorted from blood, taken in a trial of the OX40 agonist ivuxolimab. The receptors stem from an adult with an advanced solid tumor such as melanoma, head and neck, liver or kidney cancer.

The chain links TRBV29-1 to TRBJ1-2; 11 bases align to TRBD1. Unmatched junction bases numbered 7, after V lost 4 bases and J lost 0 bases. Germline loops: CDR1 SQVTM, CDR2 ANQGSEA. The CDR3 covers 16 residues. CDR3: CSVAGTGGPPNYGYTF. CDR3 nucleotides: TGCAGCGTTGCAGGGACAGGGGGACCACCTAACTATGGCTACACCTTC.

This sequence joins TRBV4-1 and TRBJ2-3, with D maybe TRBD2 (6 bases). CDR1 and CDR2 from the germline V gene are MGHRA and YSYEKL. The CDR3 has 15 residues. The V and J ends lost 7 bases and 0 bases respectively, with 14 bases between them. The CDR3 DNA reads as TGCGCCAGCATAGGAGGGGAGCCTAGCACAGATACGCAGTATTTT. Amino acids: CASIGGEPSTDTQYF.

V is TRBV9 and J is TRBJ2-3; D remains unclear. Germline V gives CDR1 SGDLS, CDR2 YYNGEE. Trimming removed 0 bases at V and 0 bases at J, with 2 bases between. The length of the CDR3 is 13 residues. The CDR3 nucleotides read TGTGCCAGCAGCGTAGGGAGCACAGATACGCAGTATTTT. Translated: CASSVGSTDTQYF.

V and J are TRBV6-1 and TRBJ2-3; 10 bases align to TRBD1. Germline CDR1 is MNHNS and CDR2 is SASEGT. The trim removed 4 bases at V and 3 bases at J, leaving 7 bases unmatched. This CDR3 is 16 amino acids long. The CDR3 DNA is TGTGCCAGCAGTGGGGTGTGGGACAGGGGTACAGATACGCAGTATTTT. Translated: CASSGVWDRGTDTQYF.

This chain connects TRBV5-4 to TRBJ1-1, with a possible D match to TRBD1 (5 bases). This CDR3 spans 14 amino acids. V was pared by 0 bases and J by 0 bases, with 6 bases between. Germline CDR1 SGHNT, CDR2 YYREEE (reference sequence). CDR3 sequence: CASSLGGMNTEAFF. The CDR3 region has the DNA TGTGCCAGCAGCTTGGGGGGCATGAACACTGAAGCTTTCTTT.

The chain is built from TRBV5-5 and TRBJ2-7; possibly TRBD2 for D (5 bases). Per germline, CDR1 SGHKS and CDR2 YYEKEE (reference sequence). The CDR3 has 14 amino acids. The V gene lost 4 bases and the J gene lost 2 bases, with 13 bases spanning the gap. The CDR3 sequence is CASSTREQTYEQYV. The CDR3 DNA reads as TGTGCCAGCAGCACCCGGGAACAGACCTACGAGCAGTACGTC.

This clone is medium-sized. The chain couples TRBV28 to TRBJ1-5; D gene unclear. V lost 2 bases, J lost 9 bases, and 5 bases lay in between. The CDR3 loop spans 11 amino acids. Germline assignment: CDR1 MDHEN and CDR2 SYDVKM. CDR3 coding DNA: TGTGCCAGCAGTTTAGAGGGGCCCCAGCATTTT. As protein: CASSLEGPQHF.

There are a few counts of this clone. V is TRBV18 and J is TRBJ2-6, with D uncertain. The V gene lost 3 bases and the J gene lost 2 bases, with 8 bases spanning the gap. The CDR3 extends over 15 amino acids. Germline CDR1 is KGHSH and CDR2 is LQKENI. CDR3 coding DNA: TGTGCCAGCTCACCTGAAGGTACTGGGGCCAACGTCCTGACTTTC. Amino acids: CASSPEGTGANVLTF.

This chain uses TRBV28 with TRBJ2-7; possibly TRBD1 or TRBD2 for D (6 bases each). Trimming took 3 bases from V and 2 from J, leaving 11 bases between them. Per germline, CDR1 MDHEN and CDR2 SYDVKM. This CDR3 is built from 14 residues. CDR3 region: CASSFSGAAYEQYF. In DNA, the CDR3 is TGTGCCAGCAGTTTCTCGGGGGCGGCCTACGAGCAGTACTTC.

V is TRBV11-2 and J is TRBJ1-6, with 9 bases that match TRBD1. The CDR3 contains 18 residues. Germline lookup yields CDR1 SGHAT and CDR2 FQNNGV. The trim removed 3 bases at V and 5 bases at J, leaving 11 bases unmatched. CDR3 protein: CASSFPAGTGSDNSPLHF. The CDR3 coding sequence is TGTGCCAGCAGCTTCCCTGCCGGGACAGGGTCGGATAATTCACCCCTCCACTTT.

This clone was seen just once. The chain has TRBV4-2 and TRBJ2-2, with D maybe TRBD1 (6 bases). The CDR3 extends over 17 amino acids. Germline assignment: CDR1 LGHNA and CDR2 YNFKEQ. Trimming cost V 2 bases and J 1 base, with 14 bases left between them. This CDR3 reads CASSQLWGPVNTGELFF. The CDR3 nucleotides read TGTGCCAGCAGCCAATTATGGGGGCCTGTGAACACCGGGGAGCTGTTTTTT.

The V gene is TRBV4-1, the J gene TRBJ2-7, with D perhaps assigned TRBD1 or TRBD2 (5 bases each). V lost 3 bases and J lost 3, with 18 bases in between. CDR1 is MGHRA, CDR2 YSYEKL, per germline. The CDR3 totals 16 residues. The CDR3 bases are TGCGCCAGCAGCCACCCCGGGACCTCTGGGGGCTACGAGCAGTACTTC. Its translation: CASSHPGTSGGYEQYF.

The rearrangement uses TRBV5-6 and TRBJ2-1; possibly TRBD1 or TRBD2 for D (5 bases each). CDR3 length: 17 residues. V gave up 3 bases and J gave up 8 bases, with 24 bases separating them. Per germline, CDR1 SGHDT and CDR2 YYEEEE. The DNA for the CDR3 is TGTGCCAGCAGCTCTATAAGAGGGCAGACAGAAGGTGATGAGCAGTTCTTC. Residues: CASSSIRGQTEGDEQFF.

This chain links TRBV10-3 with TRBJ2-3; either TRBD1 or TRBD2 may fit D (5 bases each). V was cut by 2 bases and J by 5 bases, with 11 bases left in between. CDR3 size: 14 residues. CDR1 is ENHRY, CDR2 SYGVKD, per germline. CDR3 loop: CAISEGTGEDTQYF. CDR3 coding DNA: TGTGCCATCAGTGAGGGGACCGGGGAAGATACGCAGTATTTT.

This clone was recorded only once. This chain uses TRBV5-6 with TRBJ2-3, with D hard to call. Germline V CDR1 and CDR2: SGHDT, YYEEEE. This CDR3 has 14 residues. V lost 0 bases, J lost 5 bases, and 10 bases lay in between. CDR3 protein: CASSLDSELDTQYF. The CDR3 DNA is TGTGCCAGCAGCTTGGACTCAGAGTTAGATACGCAGTATTTT.

This clone is a singleton in its sample. This chain uses TRBV6-5 with TRBJ1-2; perhaps TRBD1 as D (5 bases). With 2 bases removed from V and 4 bases from J, the gap between germline ends came to 8 bases. Germline V CDR1 and CDR2: MNHEY, SVGAGI. The CDR3 runs 13 residues. CDR3 DNA sequence: TGTGCCAGCAGTTACGACAGCTTCTATGGCTACACCTTC. This sequence encodes CASSYDSFYGYTF.